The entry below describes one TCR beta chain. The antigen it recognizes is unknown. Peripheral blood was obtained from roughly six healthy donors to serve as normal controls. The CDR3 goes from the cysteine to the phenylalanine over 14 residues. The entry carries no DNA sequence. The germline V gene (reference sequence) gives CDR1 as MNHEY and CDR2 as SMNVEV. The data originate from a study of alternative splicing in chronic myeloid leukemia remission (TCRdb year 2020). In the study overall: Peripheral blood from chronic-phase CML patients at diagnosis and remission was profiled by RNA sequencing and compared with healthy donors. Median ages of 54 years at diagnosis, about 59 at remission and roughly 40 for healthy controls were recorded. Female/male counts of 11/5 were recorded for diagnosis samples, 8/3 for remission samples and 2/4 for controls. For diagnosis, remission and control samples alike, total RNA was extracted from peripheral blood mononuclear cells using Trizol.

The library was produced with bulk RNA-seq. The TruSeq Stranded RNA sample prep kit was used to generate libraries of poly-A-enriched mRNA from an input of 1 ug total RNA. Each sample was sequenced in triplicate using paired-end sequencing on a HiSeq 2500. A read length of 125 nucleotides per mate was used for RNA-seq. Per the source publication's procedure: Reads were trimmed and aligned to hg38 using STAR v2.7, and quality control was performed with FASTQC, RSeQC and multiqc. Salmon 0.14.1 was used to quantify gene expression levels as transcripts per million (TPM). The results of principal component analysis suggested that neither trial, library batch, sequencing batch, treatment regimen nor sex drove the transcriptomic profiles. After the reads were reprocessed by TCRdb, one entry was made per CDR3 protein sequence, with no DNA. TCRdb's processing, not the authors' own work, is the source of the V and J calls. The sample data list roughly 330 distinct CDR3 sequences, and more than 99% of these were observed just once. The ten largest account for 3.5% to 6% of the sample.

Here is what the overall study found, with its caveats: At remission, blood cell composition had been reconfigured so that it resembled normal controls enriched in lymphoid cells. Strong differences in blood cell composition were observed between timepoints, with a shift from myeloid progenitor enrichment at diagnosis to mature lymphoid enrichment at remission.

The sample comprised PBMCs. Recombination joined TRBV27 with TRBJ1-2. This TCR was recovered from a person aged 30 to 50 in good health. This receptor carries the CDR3 CASSYLGPNYGYTF.